This T cell receptor (beta chain) was observed in a study of cytomegalovirus exposure and HLA in healthy donors. Points from the study as a whole: Available immune exposure information covered CMV serostatus only. Reported results showed that the classifier diagnosed cytomegalovirus status with high specificity and sensitivity. An analysis that was carried out later associated 15,000 to 20,000 TCR beta sequences with HLA alleles at 0.05 false discovery rate.

This clone was observed a few times. As yet, its antigen is unknown. Germline assignment: CDR1 MDHEN and CDR2 SYDVKM. The CDR3 length is 13 residues. Trimming cost V 6 bases and J 8 bases, with 16 bases left between them. 13 Jbeta primers and 60 Vbeta primers were used for the PCR. The repertoire was sequenced with immunoSEQ multiplex PCR; TCRdb's copy has only in-frame clones and lacks some. The sample lists approximately 140,000 clones, approximately 80% occurring once. This TCR came from a woman aged 45-60 years in good health and CMV-seronegative. Sequenced sample: PBMCs. The gene calls are TRBV28 and TRBJ1-2; D perhaps matches TRBD1 (6 bases). The CDR3 DNA reads TGTGCCAGCAGCCAAAACAGGGCTTGGGGCTACACCTTC. Protein sequence: CASSQNRAWGYTF.